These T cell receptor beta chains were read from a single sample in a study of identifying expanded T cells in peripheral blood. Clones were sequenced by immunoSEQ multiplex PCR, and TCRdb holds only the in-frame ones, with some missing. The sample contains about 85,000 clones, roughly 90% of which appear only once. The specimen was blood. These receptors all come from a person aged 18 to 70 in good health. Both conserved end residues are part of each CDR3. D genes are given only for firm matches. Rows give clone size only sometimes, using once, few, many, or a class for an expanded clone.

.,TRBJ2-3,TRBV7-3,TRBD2,CASSRTSGSTDTQYF,TGTGCCAGCAGCCGGACTAGCGGGAGCACAGATACGCAGTATTTT
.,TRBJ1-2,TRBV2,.,CASSEEDSSYYGYTF,TGTGCCAGCAGTGAAGAGGACAGTTCGTACTATGGCTACACCTTC
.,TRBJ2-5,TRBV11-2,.,CASSPTGPRETQYF,TGTGCCAGCAGCCCAACAGGGCCCCGTGAGACCCAGTACTTC
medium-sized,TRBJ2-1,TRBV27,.,CASSSGADNEQFF,TGTGCCAGCAGTTCGGGGGCGGACAATGAGCAGTTCTTC
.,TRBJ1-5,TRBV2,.,CASHRDSNQPQHF,TGTGCTAGCCACCGGGACAGCAATCAGCCCCAGCATTTT
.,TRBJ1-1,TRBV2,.,CASSDGLGGNTEAFF,TGTGCCAGCAGTGATGGGTTAGGGGGAAACACTGAAGCTTTCTTT
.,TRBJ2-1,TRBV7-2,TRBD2,CASSTSGGAYNEQFF,TGTGCCAGCAGCACCAGCGGGGGGGCCTACAATGAGCAGTTCTTC
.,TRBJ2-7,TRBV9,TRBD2,CASSGRGGSYEQYF,TGTGCCAGCAGCGGGCGCGGGGGATCCTACGAGCAGTACTTC
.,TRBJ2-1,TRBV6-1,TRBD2,CASSEVVGLAGGRNEQFF,TGTGCCAGCAGTGAAGTCGTCGGACTAGCGGGGGGGCGTAATGAGCAGTTCTTC
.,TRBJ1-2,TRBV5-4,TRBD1,CASSLPTQGVLTRATTF,TGTGCCAGCAGCTTGCCGACACAGGGGGTACTCACAAGAGCTACTACCTTC
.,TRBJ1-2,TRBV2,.,CASRLTRGYTF,TGTGCCAGCAGGCTGACGCGCGGCTACACCTTC
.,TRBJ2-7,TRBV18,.,CASSRGTLAPSYEQYF,TGTGCCAGCTCCCGCGGGACCCTCGCCCCCTCCTACGAGCAGTACTTC
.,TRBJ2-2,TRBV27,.,CASRLFTGELFF,TGTGCCAGCAGATTGTTCACCGGGGAGCTGTTTTTT
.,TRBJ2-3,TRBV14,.,CASSQELTDTQYF,TGTGCCAGCAGCCAAGAACTCACAGATACGCAGTATTTT
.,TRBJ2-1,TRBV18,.,CASSPDRYNEQFF,TGTGCCAGCTCACCGGACAGATACAATGAGCAGTTCTTC
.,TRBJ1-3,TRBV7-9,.,CASSSAPGLGNTIYF,TGTGCCAGCAGCTCCGCACCAGGGTTGGGAAACACCATATATTTT
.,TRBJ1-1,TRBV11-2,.,CASSWGEGTEAFF,TGTGCCAGCAGCTGGGGAGAGGGGACTGAAGCTTTCTTT
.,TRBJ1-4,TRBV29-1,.,CSAGTATNEKLFF,TGCAGCGCCGGGACCGCAACTAATGAAAAACTGTTTTTT
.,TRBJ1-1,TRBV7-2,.,CASSLVPGIEAFF,TGTGCCAGCAGCTTAGTTCCGGGTATTGAAGCTTTCTTT
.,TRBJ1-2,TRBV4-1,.,CASSQPGRAGYGYTF,TGCGCCAGCAGCCAACCCGGCAGGGCGGGCTATGGCTACACCTTC
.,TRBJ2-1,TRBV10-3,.,CAISESRHDDEQFF,TGTGCCATCAGTGAGTCGCGACACGACGATGAGCAGTTCTTC
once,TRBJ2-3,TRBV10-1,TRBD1,CASSETDGTDTDTQYF,TGCGCCAGCAGTGAGACAGACGGGACAGACACAGATACGCAGTATTTT
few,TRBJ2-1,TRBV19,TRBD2,CASSPRTSGAHNEQFF,TGTGCCAGTAGTCCCCGGACTAGCGGGGCCCACAATGAGCAGTTCTTC
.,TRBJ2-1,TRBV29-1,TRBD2,CSVRPTSGGVNEQFF,TGCAGCGTTAGGCCTACTAGCGGGGGGGTCAATGAGCAGTTCTTC
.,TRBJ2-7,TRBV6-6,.,CASSYVGHSYEQYF,TGTGCCAGCAGTTATGTCGGGCACTCCTACGAGCAGTACTTC
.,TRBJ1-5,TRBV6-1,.,CASRTTRAAQHF,TGTGCCAGCAGGACAACAAGGGCAGCCCAGCATTTT
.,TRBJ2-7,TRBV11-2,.,CASSLAARQGEQYF,TGTGCCAGCAGCTTAGCCGCCCGCCAGGGCGAGCAGTACTTC
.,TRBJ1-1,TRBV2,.,CASRFQNTEAFF,TGTGCCAGCAGGTTTCAGAACACTGAAGCTTTCTTT
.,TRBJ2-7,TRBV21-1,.,CASSPKGHEQYF,TGTGCCAGCAGCCCCAAAGGGCACGAGCAGTACTTC
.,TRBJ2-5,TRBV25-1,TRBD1,CASSGQGSQETQYF,TGTGCCAGCAGTGGACAGGGTTCTCAAGAGACCCAGTACTTC
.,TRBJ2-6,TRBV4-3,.,CASSQDGLSGANVLTF,TGCGCCAGCAGCCAAGACGGCCTCTCTGGGGCCAACGTCCTGACTTTC
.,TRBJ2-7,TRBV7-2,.,CASSNAESYEQYF,TGTGCCAGCTCCAACGCAGAGTCCTACGAGCAGTACTTC
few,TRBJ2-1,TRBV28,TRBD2,CASSFGTSEFYNEQFF,TGTGCCAGCAGTTTCGGGACTAGCGAGTTCTACAATGAGCAGTTCTTC
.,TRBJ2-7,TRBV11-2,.,CASSFSGTYEQYF,TGTGCCAGCAGCTTCTCAGGGACCTACGAGCAGTACTTC
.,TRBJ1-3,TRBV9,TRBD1,CASSHMYPDRGSSGNTIYF,TGTGCCAGCAGCCACATGTACCCGGACAGGGGGTCCTCTGGAAACACCATATATTTT
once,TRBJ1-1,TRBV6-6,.,CASSQGKTEAFF,TGTGCCAGCAGCCAGGGGAAGACTGAAGCTTTCTTT
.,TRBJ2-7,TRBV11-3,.,CASSLDGSGNYEQYF,TGTGCCAGCAGCTTAGACGGTAGCGGTAACTACGAGCAGTACTTC
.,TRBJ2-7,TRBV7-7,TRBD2,CASTHSGGVCEQYF,TGTGCCAGCACCCACAGCGGGGGGGTCTGCGAGCAGTACTTC
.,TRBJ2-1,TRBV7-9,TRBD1,CASSLVGGTGGRNEQFF,TGTGCCAGCAGCCTGGTCGGAGGGACAGGGGGACGCAATGAGCAGTTCTTC
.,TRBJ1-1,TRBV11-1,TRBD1,CASSQITGDTEAFF,TGTGCCAGCAGCCAAATAACAGGGGACACTGAAGCTTTCTTT
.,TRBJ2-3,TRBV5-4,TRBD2,CASSPSGDTDTQYF,TGTGCCAGCAGCCCGAGCGGGGACACAGATACGCAGTATTTT
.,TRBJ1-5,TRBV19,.,CASRERQEFGQPQHF,TGTGCCAGTAGGGAAAGACAGGAGTTTGGACAGCCCCAGCATTTT
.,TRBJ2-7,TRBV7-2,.,CASSLGAIVGQPYEQYF,TGTGCCAGCAGCCTAGGAGCTATCGTGGGGCAGCCCTACGAGCAGTACTTC
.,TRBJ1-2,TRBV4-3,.,CASSQDWGFDYGYTF,TGCGCCAGCAGCCAAGATTGGGGTTTCGACTATGGCTACACCTTC
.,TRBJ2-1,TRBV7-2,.,CASSLEGGNEQFF,TGTGCCAGCAGCTTAGAAGGGGGGAATGAGCAGTTCTTC
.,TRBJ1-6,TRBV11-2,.,CASSLDQTTLNSPLHF,TGTGCCAGCAGCTTAGATCAGACCACACTTAATTCACCCCTCCACTTT